The 22 T cell receptor beta chains below were found in one sample sequenced in a study of T cell repertoires in cytomegalovirus infection. TCRdb passed the reads through MiXCR, listing each CDR3 protein once. The repertoire holds hundreds of thousands of distinct CDR3 sequences, with less than 40% as singletons. Their specific antigens are unknown. The material sequenced was cultured CD8+ T cells from PBMCs, taken from culture after CMV antigen stimulation. These receptors all come from a human donor in good health (CMV status not recorded). Some clones in this sample may be carry-over from other donors' samples.

In its sample, this clonotype was seen a few times. The chain joins TRBV28 to TRBJ2-3, with 8 bases fitting TRBD2. The CDR3 has 16 residues. Losses at the gene ends were 4 bases for V and 5 bases for J; bases not matched to a gene: 11. Germline V lookup: CDR1 MDHEN, CDR2 SYDVKM. The CDR3, as DNA: TGTGCCAGCAGTTCGGGACTAGTCTTCATGGGAGATACGCAGTATTTT. This codes for CASSSGLVFMGDTQYF.

This clonotype showed up just a few times. V gene TRBV9 combines with J gene TRBJ2-3; 12 nucleotides agree with TRBD2. The CDR3 spans 17 residues. Per germline, CDR1 SGDLS and CDR2 YYNGEE. V was pared by 4 bases and J by 6 bases, with 12 bases of the junction left unmatched. The chain's CDR3 is CASSPPLAGGFSDTQYF. Written as DNA, the CDR3 is TGTGCCAGCAGCCCACCCCTAGCGGGGGGGTTCTCCGATACGCAGTATTTT.

This clonotype has more than one count but fewer than ten. The junction differs from germline at one of its ends, possibly a read error. The rearrangement uses TRBV19 and TRBJ2-1; TRBD1 agrees at 7 bases. In germline, CDR1 is LNHDA, CDR2 SQIVND (reference sequence). The CDR3 runs 17 residues. Written as DNA, the CDR3 is TGTGCCAGTAGGCGAAACAGACAGGGTCCCTTTTACAGTGAGCAGTTCTTC. Its protein is CASRRNRQGPFYSEQFF.

V and J are TRBV6-5 and TRBJ2-7; 8 nucleotides match TRBD1. CDR3 length: 12 amino acids. Trimming at V came to 6 bases and at J to 5 bases, leaving 3 bases not matched to a gene. Germline V gene data show CDR1 as MNHEY and CDR2 as SVGAGI. The CDR3 is CASRDRANEQYV. CDR3 sequence (DNA): TGTGCCAGCAGGGACAGGGCTAACGAGCAGTACGTC.

This clonotype was picked up many times. This chain joins TRBV7-2 and TRBJ1-6; weak D call: TRBD1 (6 bases). Between the trimmed V and J ends, which lost 2 bases and 5 bases, there was a span of 10 bases. This CDR3 region has 15 residues. Germline CDR1 and CDR2: SGHTA and FQGNSA. The chain's CDR3 is CASSLQGTDNSPLHF. In DNA form, the CDR3 reads TGTGCCAGCAGCTTACAGGGGACGGATAATTCACCCCTCCACTTT. The full variable domain, rest sourced from reference TRBV7-2 and TRBJ1-6, is GAGVSQSPSNKVTEKGKDVELRCDPISGHTALYWYRQSLGQGLEFLIYFQGNSAPDKSGLPSDRFSAERTGGSVSTLTIQRTQQEDSAVYLCASSLQGTDNSPLHFGNGTRLTVT.

V usage is TRBV6-1 and J usage is TRBJ1-3; possibly TRBD1 for D (5 bases). The germline CDR1 and CDR2 sequences are MNHNS and SASEGT. Trimming took 6 bases from V and 3 from J, leaving 18 bases between them. The length of the CDR3 is 16 residues. CDR3 region: CASSPGRFFDGNTIYF. The DNA of the CDR3 is TGTGCCAGCAGCCCGGGACGGTTCTTTGATGGAAACACCATATATTTT.

For the CDR3, the DNA is TGTGCTAGTGGTTTGGATGGGGGACGGAGCGAGCAGTACTTC. As protein: CASGLDGGRSEQYF. This chain joins TRBV12-5 and TRBJ2-7; D could derive from TRBD1 or TRBD2 (5 bases each). V was pared by 1 base and J by 6 bases, with 13 bases between. The CDR3 is made up of 14 amino acids. CDR1 is LGHNT and CDR2 is FRNRAP in the germline V gene. Looking up the rest from reference TRBV12-5 and TRBJ2-7 gives the full variable domain: DARVTQTPRHKVTEMGQEVTMRCQPILGHNTVFWYRQTMMQGLELLAYFRNRAPLDDSGMPKDRFSAEMPDATLATLKIQPSEPRDSAVYFCASGLDGGRSEQYFGPGTRLTVT.

This chain's CDR3 is CASSTYRLAGSYEQYF. The CDR3 nucleotides read TGTGCCAGCAGTACTTACCGACTAGCGGGGAGCTACGAGCAGTACTTC. The chain has TRBV6-1 and TRBJ2-7; 11 bases fit TRBD2. Germline-derived CDR1 and CDR2 are MNHNS and SASEGT. The CDR3 is 16 residues long. The V and J ends lost 5 bases and 3 bases, in that order; junction bases with no gene match: 9.

The chain couples TRBV19 to TRBJ2-3, with TRBD2 identical over 8 bases. V trimming: 7 bases; J trimming: 0 bases; junction bases outside the gene matches: 9. Germline-derived CDR1 and CDR2 are LNHDA and SQIVND (reference sequence). The CDR3 extends over 16 amino acids. The CDR3 protein is CASKGAGASSTDTQYF. Here the CDR3 DNA reads TGTGCCAGTAAGGGAGCGGGGGCCTCTAGCACAGATACGCAGTATTTT. Using reference TRBV19 and TRBJ2-3 for the parts outside the CDR3, the full variable domain is DGGITQSPKYLFRKEGQNVTLSCEQNLNHDAMYWYRQDPGQGLRLIYYSQIVNDFQKGDIAEGYSVSREKKESFPLTVTSAQKNPTAFYLCASKGAGASSTDTQYFGPGTRLTVL.

This CDR3 is CASSPGRGSTTGELFF. The CDR3 DNA reads as TGTGCCAGCAGCCCAGGCAGGGGTTCGACCACCGGGGAGCTGTTTTTT. The chain couples TRBV7-6 to TRBJ2-2; D perhaps matches TRBD1 (6 bases). Trimming pared 5 bases from V and 4 bases from J, leaving 17 bases between. Germline-derived CDR1 and CDR2 are SGHVS and FNYEAQ. CDR3 length: 16 residues.

The chain is built from TRBV2 and TRBJ1-2, with a tentative D call TRBD1 (5 bases). Between the trimmed V and J ends, which lost 7 bases and 8 bases, there was a span of 17 bases. Germline V CDR1 and CDR2: SNHLY, FYNNEI. The CDR3 contains 13 residues. The CDR3 DNA follows: TGTGCCAGCATCCAGGGCGCTCCTTTCGGCTACACCTTC. It specifies CASIQGAPFGYTF.

The rearrangement links TRBV3-1 to TRBJ2-1, with a tentative D call TRBD2 (7 bases). Germline V lookup: CDR1 LGHDT, CDR2 YNNKEL (reference sequence). This CDR3 contains 17 residues. V shed 4 bases and J shed 2 bases, with 18 bases lying between them. DNA of the CDR3: TGTGCCAGCAGCCCCTCACCCGCCGGGGGGCCCTACAATGAGCAGTTCTTC. It yields the protein CASSPSPAGGPYNEQFF.

This clonotype was counted a few times. V and J are TRBV19 and TRBJ1-2, with D maybe TRBD1 (5 bases). CDR3 length equals 16 residues. Germline V gives CDR1 LNHDA, CDR2 SQIVND (reference sequence). Trimming took 3 bases from V and 6 from J, leaving 20 bases between them. The CDR3 DNA reads as TGTGCCAGTAGTATTGCCCGGGACCCACGACGGGATGGCTACACCTTC. It translates to CASSIARDPRRDGYTF.

The table lists this clonotype with a few counts. The rearrangement uses TRBV20-1 and TRBJ2-5; the D gene is possibly TRBD2 (6 bases). Germline CDR1 reads DFQATT; CDR2 reads SNEGSKA (reference sequence). V lost 1 base to trimming and J lost 4 bases, with 13 bases between them. The length of the CDR3 is 14 residues. The CDR3 region has the DNA TGCAGTGCTAGAGGAGGCGGGGTTCTAGAGACCCAGTACTTC. This codes for CSARGGGVLETQYF.

The chain uses TRBV20-1 and TRBJ2-1; D remains unclear. Per the germline V gene, CDR1 is DFQATT and CDR2 is SNEGSKA (reference sequence). V lost 0 bases and J lost 9, with 18 bases in between. CDR3 length: 15 amino acids. For the CDR3, the DNA is TGCAGTGCTAGAGATATCGCGGCTCCCGTGGGTGAGCAGTTCTTC. Its translation is CSARDIAAPVGEQFF.

This clonotype was detected a few times. V usage is TRBV7-9 and J usage is TRBJ2-6; D might be TRBD1 or TRBD2, each matching 6 bases. The CDR3 is made up of 21 amino acids. In germline, CDR1 is SEHNR, CDR2 FQNEAQ (reference sequence). The V end was cut by 6 bases, the J end by 2 bases, with 29 bases between. The CDR3: CASSLLGGGGAHSTGANVLTF. For the CDR3, the DNA is TGTGCCAGCAGTCTCCTGGGGGGCGGTGGAGCCCATTCCACTGGGGCCAACGTCCTGACTTTC.

V is TRBV29-1 and J is TRBJ2-1, with TRBD2 matching over 7 bases. The V gene end was trimmed by 4 bases and the J gene end by 1 base; junction bases not matched to a gene: 1. CDR1 is SQVTM and CDR2 is ANQGSEA in the germline V gene. CDR3 size: 13 residues. This chain's CDR3 is CSVVGGSYNEQFF. As DNA, the CDR3 is TGCAGCGTTGTCGGGGGGTCCTACAATGAGCAGTTCTTC.

This clonotype came up a few times. The rearrangement joins TRBV13 to TRBJ1-1, with 8 bases that match TRBD1. CDR1 is PRHDT, CDR2 FYEKMQ, per germline (reference sequence). The CDR3 extends over 13 amino acids. The junction had 6 bases not matched to a gene; V was cut back by 5 bases and J by 7 bases. CDR3 residues: CASSTDREVEAFF. The CDR3 DNA sequence: TGTGCCAGCAGCACGGACAGGGAGGTTGAAGCTTTCTTT. The whole variable domain, filled in from reference TRBV13 and TRBJ1-1, reads AAGVIQSPRHLIKEKRETATLKCYPIPRHDTVYWYQQGPGQDPQFLISFYEKMQSDKGSIPDRFSAQQFSDYHSELNMSSLELGDSALYFCASSTDREVEAFFGQGTRLTVV.

This sequence joins TRBV6-5 and TRBJ1-4; no reliable D call. V lost 1 base, J lost 7 bases, and 22 bases lay in between. The V gene's germline CDR1 is MNHEY and CDR2 SVGAGI. The CDR3 sequence is 18 residues long. The CDR3 region is CASSYLGVREPRGEKLFF. CDR3 nucleotides: TGTGCCAGCAGTTACTTGGGAGTGCGGGAACCCCGGGGTGAAAAACTGTTTTTT.

This clonotype was observed many times. The V and J genes are TRBV7-8 and TRBJ1-4, with D maybe TRBD1 (6 bases). Trimming removed 1 base at V and 5 bases at J, with 11 bases between. In germline, CDR1 is SGHVS, CDR2 FQNEAQ. The CDR3 is 15 amino acids. The CDR3: CASSLEGGRNEKLFF. The DNA for the CDR3 is TGTGCCAGCAGCTTAGAGGGGGGGCGAAATGAAAAACTGTTTTTT.

This clonotype was detected many times. The rearrangement joins TRBV7-6 to TRBJ1-4; TRBD1 is a possible D gene (6 bases). The CDR3 contains 14 residues. Trimming stripped 4 bases from V and 7 bases from J, with 13 bases between. Germline assignment: CDR1 SGHVS and CDR2 FNYEAQ. CDR3 coding DNA: TGTGCCAGCAGCTCTCAGGGGAGAGGTGAAAAACTGTTTTTT. It encodes CASSSQGRGEKLFF.

The V call is TRBV28, the J call TRBJ2-3; 7 bases line up with TRBD2. Trimming took 4 bases from V and 5 from J; bases not matched to a gene: 6. Germline-derived CDR1 and CDR2 are MDHEN and SYDVKM. CDR3 length equals 14 residues. This CDR3 reads CASSSAGSRDTQYF. The CDR3 DNA follows: TGTGCCAGCAGTTCAGCGGGGTCGAGAGATACGCAGTATTTT.